Listed below are T cell receptor beta chains from one sample, sequenced in a study of OX40 agonist ivuxolimab in advanced cancers. The data were produced by immunoSEQ multiplex PCR, yet TCRdb's version contains in-frame clones alone and is incomplete. This table has approximately 23,000 clones, approximately 85% appearing once. The input for sequencing was CD4+ or CD8+ T cells sorted from blood, taken in a trial of the OX40 agonist ivuxolimab. These TCRs come from an adult with an advanced solid tumor such as melanoma, head and neck, liver or kidney cancer. CDR3s include the opening cysteine and the closing phenylalanine or tryptophan. Each record gives: J gene, D gene, V gene, clone size, CDR3 DNA, CDR3 protein. D genes are given only for firm matches. Part of the rows lack a size; the others show once, few, many or a class for expanded clones.

TRBJ2-2	NA	TRBV7-3	NA	TGTGCCAGCAGCTGGCGATCCGGGGAGCTGTTTTTT	CASSWRSGELFF
TRBJ1-2	NA	TRBV30	NA	TGTGCCTGGAGTGTAATTGGGGAGGGGGGCTACACCTTC	CAWSVIGEGGYTF
TRBJ2-1	TRBD2	TRBV4-3	NA	TGCGCCAGCAGCCAGGAATGGGGGGGCTCCTACAATGAGCAGTTCTTC	CASSQEWGGSYNEQFF
TRBJ2-7	NA	TRBV30	NA	TGTGCCTGGGGGGACTACGAGCAGTACTTC	CAWGDYEQYF
TRBJ2-7	NA	TRBV6-6	few	TGTGCCAGCAGTCCTGCTGGCGACGAGCAGTACTTC	CASSPAGDEQYF
TRBJ2-7	NA	TRBV7-9	NA	TGTGCCAGCAGCCAAACAGGGTTGGGCTACGAGCAGTACTTC	CASSQTGLGYEQYF
TRBJ2-7	NA	TRBV18	once	TGTGCCAGCTTAGGAGGGCTCGGCTACGAGCAGTACTTC	CASLGGLGYEQYF
TRBJ1-4	NA	TRBV5-1	NA	TGCGCCAGCCGCGGCGCGGAAAAACTGTTTTTT	CASRGAEKLFF
TRBJ2-7	NA	TRBV19	NA	TGTGCCAGTAGTATCTCGCCACACTACAACTACGAGCAGTACTTC	CASSISPHYNYEQYF
TRBJ1-1	TRBD1	TRBV29-1	NA	TGCAGCGTTGGGGACAGAGTTATGAACACTGAAGCTTTCTTT	CSVGDRVMNTEAFF
TRBJ2-5	NA	TRBV4-1	NA	TGCGCCAGCAGCCAAGAAATAAGGGAGACCCAGTACTTC	CASSQEIRETQYF
TRBJ1-2	NA	TRBV4-1	NA	TGCGCCAGCAGCCAAGAGGGACGAGCCTCCTATGGCTACACCTTC	CASSQEGRASYGYTF
TRBJ1-1	NA	TRBV28	NA	TGTGCCAGCAGTTTTAGGGGGGGGAACACTGAAGCTTTCTTT	CASSFRGGNTEAFF
TRBJ1-5	TRBD1	TRBV18	NA	TGTGCCAGCTCGACAGGGTTGGACAATCAGCCCCAGCATTTT	CASSTGLDNQPQHF
TRBJ2-3	NA	TRBV7-9	NA	TGTGCCAGCAGGTCAACGGGCGATACGCAGTATTTT	CASRSTGDTQYF
TRBJ2-3	NA	TRBV29-1	NA	TGCAGCACCCGTGGGCAGGGAAGCACAGATACGCAGTATTTT	CSTRGQGSTDTQYF
TRBJ1-2	TRBD1	TRBV7-9	NA	TGTGCCAGCAGCTTAGGGACAGGGGGAGCTGGCTACACCTTC	CASSLGTGGAGYTF
TRBJ1-1	NA	TRBV28	NA	TGTGCCAGCAGCATCGGGGCATTGAACACTGAAGCTTTCTTT	CASSIGALNTEAFF
TRBJ2-7	NA	TRBV27	few	TGTGCCAGCAGTTCTGAGTGGCAGGGGGGTTTCTACGAGCAGTACTTC	CASSSEWQGGFYEQYF
TRBJ1-1	NA	TRBV7-7	few	TGTGCTAGCAGGGAGCGGAGGGGGGCAAGGACTGAAGCTTTCTTT	CASRERRGARTEAFF
TRBJ2-1	NA	TRBV4-2	NA	TGTGCCAGCAGCCTTCCACAGGTTACACTCTACAATGAGCAGTTCTTC	CASSLPQVTLYNEQFF
TRBJ2-7	NA	TRBV6-6	NA	TGTGCCAGCAGTTACTCTCAGGGAAGGTACGAGCAGTACTTC	CASSYSQGRYEQYF
TRBJ2-1	TRBD1	TRBV11-2	NA	TGTGCCAGCAGTTACACCGACAGGGATGAGCAGTTCTTC	CASSYTDRDEQFF
TRBJ2-5	NA	TRBV28	once	TGTGCCAGCAGTCCGGAGACGGCCTGGTACCAAGAGACCCAGTACTTC	CASSPETAWYQETQYF
TRBJ2-7	NA	TRBV27	NA	TGTGCCAGCAGTTTAATTGGCAACTACGAGCAGTACTTC	CASSLIGNYEQYF
TRBJ1-1	NA	TRBV18	NA	TGTGCCAGCTCACCTTCAGGGGCGATCATGTGGACTGAAGCTTTCTTT	CASSPSGAIMWTEAFF
TRBJ2-2	NA	TRBV5-1	NA	TGCGCCAGCAGACAAGATCACAGGGCTGGGGAGCTGTTTTTT	CASRQDHRAGELFF
TRBJ1-5	NA	TRBV19	NA	TGTGCCAGTAGGGGGCGTCCCTATAGCAATCAGCCCCAGCATTTT	CASRGRPYSNQPQHF
TRBJ2-7	TRBD2	TRBV7-9	NA	TGTGCCAGCAGCCGGGGGGACGTCTACGAGCAGTACTTC	CASSRGDVYEQYF
TRBJ2-7	TRBD1	TRBV4-3	NA	TGCGCCAGCAGCCCCTCCTGGACAGGGGACTACGAGCAGTACTTC	CASSPSWTGDYEQYF
TRBJ1-1	NA	TRBV28	few	TGTGCCAGCAGTCCCCGCCGGTTGTGGGACACTGAAGCTTTCTTT	CASSPRRLWDTEAFF
TRBJ2-5	TRBD2	TRBV6-9	once	TGTGCCAGCAGTCATAAGCGGGGGGGCCGAGAGACCCAGTACTTC	CASSHKRGGRETQYF
TRBJ2-7	TRBD1	TRBV7-9	once	TGTGCCAGCAGCGGCCGGGACAGCTCCTACGAGCAGTACTTC	CASSGRDSSYEQYF
TRBJ1-6	NA	TRBV11-3	few	TGTGCCAGCAGCTTAGCGCGGGACAATTCACCCCTCCACTTT	CASSLARDNSPLHF
TRBJ2-5	TRBD2	TRBV11-2	NA	TGTGCCAGCAGCTCTCTAGCGGGGGGAAGTGAGACCCAGTACTTC	CASSSLAGGSETQYF
TRBJ2-1	NA	TRBV25-1	few	TGTGCCAGCAGTTGGGGCGATGAGCAGTTCTTC	CASSWGDEQFF
TRBJ2-7	NA	TRBV6-6	once	TGTGCCAGCAGTTACAACCCCTACGAGCAGTACTTC	CASSYNPYEQYF
TRBJ2-2	NA	TRBV5-1	NA	TGCGCCAGCAGCGAGAAAATATCGAACACCGGGGAGCTGTTTTTT	CASSEKISNTGELFF
TRBJ2-5	NA	TRBV14	NA	TGTGCCAGCAGCCAAGGCAGCCAAGAGACCCAGTACTTC	CASSQGSQETQYF
TRBJ2-7	NA	TRBV6-1	many	TGTGCCAGCAGCTCCACCGCAGGCTACGAGCAGTACTTC	CASSSTAGYEQYF